This T cell receptor (beta chain) was found in a study of blood T cells in healthy people across ages. Study findings and constraints: Any conclusive comparison of naive versus antigen-experienced cells was prevented by using unsorted PBMCs.

For this clonotype: Its antigen is currently unknown.

Then a second PCR, running roughly 7 to 11 cycles, was carried out with a sample-barcoded 5' primer and a J-beta primer mix. Each cDNA molecule carried a tag from a template-switch adaptor that contained 12 random nucleotides. Paired-end reads containing CDR3 totaled no fewer than 2.5 million for each sample. Each CDR3 protein is one row after TCRdb ran MiXCR on the 5' RACE reads. The table has fewer than 1.5 million distinct CDR3 sequences, 42% seen once. J was trimmed by 5 bases and V by 11 bases; bases with no gene match: 12. This CDR3 contains 14 residues. The chain combines TRBV12-3 or TRBV12-4 with TRBJ2-3; 8 bases line up with TRBD2. Source material: blood. This receptor was taken from a woman under 30 in good health. CDR3 coding DNA: TGTGCCGACACGGGGGGGTGGCCGGAAGATACGCAGTATTTT. It translates to CADTGGWPEDTQYF.